This T cell receptor beta chain came from a study of shared clonotypes between healthy human individuals. The germline V and J ends were trimmed by 2 bases and 3 bases, with 10 bases remaining between them. This CDR3 is 14 amino acids long. Germline CDR1 and CDR2: MGHDK and SYGVNS. The method was immunoSEQ multiplex PCR; TCRdb's version includes in-frame clones alone and lacks a portion of them. The sample contains roughly 2,500,000 clones, roughly 93% of which appear only once. This TCR was recovered from a man in his late teens or twenties in good health. Some clones in this sample may be carry-over from other donors' samples. V and J are TRBV25-1 and TRBJ1-2, with a tentative D call TRBD1 (5 bases). The sequenced material came from naive CD4+ T cells from PBMCs. Stated subset: CD45RA+ positively selected. The CDR3 sequence: CASSERGRDYGYTF. Written as DNA, the CDR3 is TGTGCCAGCAGTGAAAGGGGCAGGGACTATGGCTACACCTTC.